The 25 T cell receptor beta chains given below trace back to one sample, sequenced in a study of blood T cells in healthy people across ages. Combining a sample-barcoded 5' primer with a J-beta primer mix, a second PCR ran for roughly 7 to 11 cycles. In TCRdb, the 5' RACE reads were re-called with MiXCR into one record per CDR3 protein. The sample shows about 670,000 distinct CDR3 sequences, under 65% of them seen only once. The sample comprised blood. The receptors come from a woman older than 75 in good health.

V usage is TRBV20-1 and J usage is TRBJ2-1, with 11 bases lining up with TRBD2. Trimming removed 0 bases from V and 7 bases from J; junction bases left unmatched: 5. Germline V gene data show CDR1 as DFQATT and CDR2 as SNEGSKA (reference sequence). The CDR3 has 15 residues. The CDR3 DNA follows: TGCAGTGCTAGAGATAGACTAGCGGGGAATAATGAGCAGTTCTTC. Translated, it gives CSARDRLAGNNEQFF.

The CDR3 loop is CASSNAFGANVLTF. As DNA, the CDR3 is TGTGCCAGCAGCAACGCCTTTGGGGCCAACGTCCTGACTTTC. The chain has TRBV21-1 and TRBJ2-6. TRBV21-1 is a documented pseudogene. This CDR3 contains 14 residues.

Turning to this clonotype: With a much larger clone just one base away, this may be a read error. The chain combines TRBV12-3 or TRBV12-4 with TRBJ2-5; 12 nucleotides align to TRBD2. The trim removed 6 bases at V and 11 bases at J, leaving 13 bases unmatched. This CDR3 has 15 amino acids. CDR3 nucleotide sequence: TGTGCCAGCAGACAACTAGCGGGGGGACTCAATGAGCAGTACTTC. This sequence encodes CASRQLAGGLNEQYF.

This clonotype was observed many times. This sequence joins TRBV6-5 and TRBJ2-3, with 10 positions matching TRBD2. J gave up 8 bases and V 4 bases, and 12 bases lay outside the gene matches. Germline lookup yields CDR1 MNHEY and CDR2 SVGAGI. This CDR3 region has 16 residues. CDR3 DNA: TGTGCCAGCAGTTCCCCCACGGGAGCGGGAGGGAGTACGCAGTATTTT. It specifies CASSSPTGAGGSTQYF.

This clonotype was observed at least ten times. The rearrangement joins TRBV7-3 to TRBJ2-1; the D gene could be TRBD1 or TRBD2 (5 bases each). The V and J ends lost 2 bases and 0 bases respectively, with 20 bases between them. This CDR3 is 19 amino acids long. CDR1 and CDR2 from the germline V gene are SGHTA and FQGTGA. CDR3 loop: CASSLPAQMGVSSYNEQFF. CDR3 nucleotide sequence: TGTGCCAGCAGCTTACCTGCGCAAATGGGGGTCAGCTCCTACAATGAGCAGTTCTTC.

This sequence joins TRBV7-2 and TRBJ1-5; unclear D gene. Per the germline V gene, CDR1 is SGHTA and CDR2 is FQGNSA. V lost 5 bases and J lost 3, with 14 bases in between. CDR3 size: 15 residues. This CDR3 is CASSPRTGYNQPQHF. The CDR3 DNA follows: TGTGCCAGCAGCCCGCGGACTGGTTACAATCAGCCCCAGCATTTT.

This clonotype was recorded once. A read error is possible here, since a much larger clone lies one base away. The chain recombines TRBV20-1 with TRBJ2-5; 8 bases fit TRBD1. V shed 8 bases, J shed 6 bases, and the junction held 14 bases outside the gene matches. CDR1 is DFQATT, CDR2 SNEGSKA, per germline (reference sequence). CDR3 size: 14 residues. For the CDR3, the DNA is TGCAGTTCTATCTCCCAGACAGGGGCAAAGACCCAGTACTTC. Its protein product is CSSISQTGAKTQYF.

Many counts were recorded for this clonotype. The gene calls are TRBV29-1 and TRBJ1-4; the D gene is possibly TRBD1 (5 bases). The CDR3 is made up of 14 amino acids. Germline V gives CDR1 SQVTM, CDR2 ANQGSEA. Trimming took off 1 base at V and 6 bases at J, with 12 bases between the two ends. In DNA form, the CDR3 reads TGCAGCGTTGAAGGTGTGACAGCTGATGAAAAACTGTTTTTT. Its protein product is CSVEGVTADEKLFF. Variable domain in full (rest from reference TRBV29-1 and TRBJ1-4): SAVISQKPSRDICQRGTSLTIQCQVDSQVTMMFWYRQQPGQSLTLIATANQGSEATYESGFVIDKFPISRPNLTFSTLTVSNMSPEDSSIYLCSVEGVTADEKLFFGSGTQLSVL.

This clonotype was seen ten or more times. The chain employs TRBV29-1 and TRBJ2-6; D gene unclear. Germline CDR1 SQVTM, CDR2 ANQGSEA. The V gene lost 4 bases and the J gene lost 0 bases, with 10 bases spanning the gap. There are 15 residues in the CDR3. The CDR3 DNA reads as TGCAGCGTTGTTTGGGCCGACTCTGGGGCCAACGTCCTGACTTTC. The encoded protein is CSVVWADSGANVLTF.

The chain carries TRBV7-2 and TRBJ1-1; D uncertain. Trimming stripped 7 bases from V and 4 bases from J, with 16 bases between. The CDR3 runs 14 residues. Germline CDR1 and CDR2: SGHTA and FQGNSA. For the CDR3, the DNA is TGTGCCAGCACCTTGATGCCAGGCGGCACTGAAGCTTTCTTT. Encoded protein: CASTLMPGGTEAFF.

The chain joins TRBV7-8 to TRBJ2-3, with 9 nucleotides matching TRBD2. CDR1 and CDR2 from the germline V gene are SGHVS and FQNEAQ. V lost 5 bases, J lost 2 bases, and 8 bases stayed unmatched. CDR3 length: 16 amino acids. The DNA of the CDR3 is TGTGCCAGCAGCATTGCCGGGACTAGCCCCACAGATACGCAGTATTTT. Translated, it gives CASSIAGTSPTDTQYF. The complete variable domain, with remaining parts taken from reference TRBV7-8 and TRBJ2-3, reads GAGVSQSPRYKVAKRGQDVALRCDPISGHVSLFWYQQALGQGPEFLTYFQNEAQLDKSGLPSDRFFAERPEGSVSTLKIQRTQQEDSAVYLCASSIAGTSPTDTQYFGPGTRLTVL.

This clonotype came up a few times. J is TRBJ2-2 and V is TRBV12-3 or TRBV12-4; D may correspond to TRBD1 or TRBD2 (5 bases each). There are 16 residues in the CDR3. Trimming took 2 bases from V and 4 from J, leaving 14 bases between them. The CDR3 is CASSLRGAWGTGELFF. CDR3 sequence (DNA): TGTGCCAGCAGTTTAAGGGGAGCCTGGGGCACCGGGGAGCTGTTTTTT.

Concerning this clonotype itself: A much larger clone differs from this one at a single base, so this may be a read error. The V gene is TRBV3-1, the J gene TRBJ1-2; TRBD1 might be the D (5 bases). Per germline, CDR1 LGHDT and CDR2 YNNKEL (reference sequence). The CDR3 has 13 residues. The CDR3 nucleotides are TGTGCCAGCAGCCGAGACAGAAACTATGGCCACACCTTC. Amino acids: CASSRDRNYGHTF.

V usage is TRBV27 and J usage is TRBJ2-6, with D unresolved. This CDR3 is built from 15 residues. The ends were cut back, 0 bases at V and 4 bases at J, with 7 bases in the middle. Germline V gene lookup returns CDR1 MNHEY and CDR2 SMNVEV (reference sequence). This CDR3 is CASSLSGRGANVLTF. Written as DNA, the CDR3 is TGTGCCAGCAGTTTATCAGGGCGCGGGGCCAACGTCCTGACTTTC.

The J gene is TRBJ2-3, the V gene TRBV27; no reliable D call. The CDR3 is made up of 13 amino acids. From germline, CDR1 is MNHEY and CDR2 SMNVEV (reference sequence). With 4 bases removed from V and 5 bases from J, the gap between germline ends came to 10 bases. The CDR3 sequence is CASSSSTEDTQYF. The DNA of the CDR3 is TGTGCCAGCAGTTCCTCGACTGAAGATACGCAGTATTTT.

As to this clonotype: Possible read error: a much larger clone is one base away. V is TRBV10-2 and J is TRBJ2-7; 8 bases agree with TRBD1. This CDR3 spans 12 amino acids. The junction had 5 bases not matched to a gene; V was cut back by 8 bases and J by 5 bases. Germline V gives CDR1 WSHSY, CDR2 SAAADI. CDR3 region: CASRQGFDEQYF. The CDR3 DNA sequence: TGCGCCAGCCGACAGGGGTTCGACGAGCAGTACTTC.

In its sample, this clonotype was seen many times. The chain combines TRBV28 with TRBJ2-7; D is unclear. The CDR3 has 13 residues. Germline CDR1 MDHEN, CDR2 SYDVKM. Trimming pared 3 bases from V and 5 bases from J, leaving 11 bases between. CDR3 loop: CASSFPKRNEQYF. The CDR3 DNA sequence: TGTGCCAGCAGTTTCCCAAAAAGGAACGAGCAGTACTTC.

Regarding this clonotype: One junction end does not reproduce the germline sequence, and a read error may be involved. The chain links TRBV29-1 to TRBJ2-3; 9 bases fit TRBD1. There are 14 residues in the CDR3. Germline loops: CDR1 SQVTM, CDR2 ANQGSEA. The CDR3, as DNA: TGCAGCGCTGAAGACAGGGGGTCGACAGATACGCAGTATTTT. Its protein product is CSAEDRGSTDTQYF.

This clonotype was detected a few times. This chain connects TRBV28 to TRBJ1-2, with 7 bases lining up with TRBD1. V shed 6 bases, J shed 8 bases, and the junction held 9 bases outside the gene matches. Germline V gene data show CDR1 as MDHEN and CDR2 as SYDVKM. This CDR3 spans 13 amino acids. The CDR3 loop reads CASSLTGKGGYTF. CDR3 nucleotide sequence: TGTGCCAGCAGCCTGACAGGGAAGGGAGGCTACACCTTC.

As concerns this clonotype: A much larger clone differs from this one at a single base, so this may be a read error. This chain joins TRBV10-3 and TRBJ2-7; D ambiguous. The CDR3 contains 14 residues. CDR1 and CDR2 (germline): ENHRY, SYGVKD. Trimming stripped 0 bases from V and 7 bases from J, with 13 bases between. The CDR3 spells CAISESMQLNEQYF. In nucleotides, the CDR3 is TGTGCCATCAGTGAGTCTATGCAGTTAAATGAGCAGTACTTC.

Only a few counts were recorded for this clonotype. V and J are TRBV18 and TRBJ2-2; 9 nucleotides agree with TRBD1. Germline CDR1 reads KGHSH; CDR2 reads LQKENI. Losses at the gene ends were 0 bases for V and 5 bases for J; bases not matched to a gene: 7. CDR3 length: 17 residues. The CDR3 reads CASSPPRGTGRTGELFF. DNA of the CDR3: TGTGCCAGCTCACCACCGAGAGGGACAGGGCGGACCGGGGAGCTGTTTTTT. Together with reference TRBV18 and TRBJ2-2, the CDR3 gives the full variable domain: NAGVMQNPRHLVRRRGQEARLRCSPMKGHSHVYWYRQLPEEGLKFMVYLQKENIIDESGMPKERFSAEFPKEGPSILRIQQVVRGDSAAYFCASSPPRGTGRTGELFFGEGSRLTVL.

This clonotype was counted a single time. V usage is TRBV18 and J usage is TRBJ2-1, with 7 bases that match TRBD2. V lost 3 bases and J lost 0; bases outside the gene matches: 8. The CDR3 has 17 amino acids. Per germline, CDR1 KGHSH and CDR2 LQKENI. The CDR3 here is CASSPTTLAVSYNEQFF. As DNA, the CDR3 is TGTGCCAGCTCACCTACCACGCTAGCGGTCTCCTACAATGAGCAGTTCTTC.

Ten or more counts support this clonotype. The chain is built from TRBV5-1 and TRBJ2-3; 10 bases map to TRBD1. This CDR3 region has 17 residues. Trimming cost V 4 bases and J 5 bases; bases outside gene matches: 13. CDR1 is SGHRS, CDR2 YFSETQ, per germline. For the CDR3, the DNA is TGCGCCAGCAGCGTAGACCGACAGGGGGCTTTGGGAGATACGCAGTATTTT. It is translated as CASSVDRQGALGDTQYF. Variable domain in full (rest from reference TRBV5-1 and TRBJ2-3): KAGVTQTPRYLIKTRGQQVTLSCSPISGHRSVSWYQQTPGQGLQFLFEYFSETQRNKGNFPGRFSGRQFSNSRSEMNVSTLELGDSALYLCASSVDRQGALGDTQYFGPGTRLTVL.

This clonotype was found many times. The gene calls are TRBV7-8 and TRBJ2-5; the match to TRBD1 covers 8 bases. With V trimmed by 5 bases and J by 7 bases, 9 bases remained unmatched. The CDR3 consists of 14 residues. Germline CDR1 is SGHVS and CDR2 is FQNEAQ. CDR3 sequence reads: CASSMTGAFGTQYF. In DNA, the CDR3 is TGTGCCAGCAGCATGACAGGGGCGTTTGGGACCCAGTACTTC.

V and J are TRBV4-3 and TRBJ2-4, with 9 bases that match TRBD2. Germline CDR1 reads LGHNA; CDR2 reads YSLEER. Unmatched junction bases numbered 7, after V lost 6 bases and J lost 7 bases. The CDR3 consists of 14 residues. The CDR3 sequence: CASSQGLAPNIQYF. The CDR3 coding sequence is TGCGCCAGCAGTCAGGGACTAGCCCCGAACATTCAGTACTTC.